These T cell receptor beta chains were read from a single sample in a study of cytotoxic CD8 clonotypes in ibrutinib-treated CLL. This table comes from immunoSEQ multiplex PCR, and its TCRdb copy is limited to in-frame clones, with some not included. The table shows 11,000 to 15,000 clones, with 55% to 70% occurring only once. This sample comprised PBMCs, obtained before ibrutinib treatment. These receptor sequences come from a human donor with chronic lymphocytic leukemia. The CDR3 runs from the conserved cysteine through the conserved F or W. The D gene is left open where the match is weak. Rows give clone size only sometimes, using once, few, many, or a class for an expanded clone.

CDR3	D	length	J	size	V
CASSLGPRGYTGELFF	TRBD1	16	TRBJ2-2	NA	TRBV27
CASSGSGTGLETQYF	NA	15	TRBJ2-5	NA	TRBV5-6
CASSEGRSTGKLFF	NA	14	TRBJ1-4	NA	TRBV6-1
CSVGGNEAFF	NA	10	TRBJ1-1	few	TRBV29-1
CASSLDRGDTQYF	NA	13	TRBJ2-3	NA	TRBV11-2
CASTTGGFREKLFF	NA	14	TRBJ1-4	NA	TRBV21-1
CASKVQGGSPLHF	NA	13	TRBJ1-6	NA	TRBV2
CATSRLTRTAEAFF	NA	14	TRBJ1-1	few	TRBV15
CASRASLQQYF	NA	11	TRBJ2-7	NA	TRBV2
CASSSEGTGTYEQYF	TRBD1	15	TRBJ2-7	NA	TRBV5-6
CASSHRDRDGGYTF	TRBD1	14	TRBJ1-2	NA	TRBV4-2
CASSLGPYRVAEAFF	NA	15	TRBJ1-1	NA	TRBV5-6
CDSSFSNRGYEQYF	TRBD1	14	TRBJ2-7	NA	TRBV27
CASSKDRADTEAFF	TRBD1	14	TRBJ1-1	few	TRBV5-4
CASSLMKPGGLYNSPLHF	TRBD1	18	TRBJ1-6	NA	TRBV7-9
CASSSTGSDTQYF	NA	13	TRBJ2-3	few	TRBV18
CASSPGQGLDEQFF	TRBD1	14	TRBJ2-1	NA	TRBV25-1
CASSEEGTGTYEQYF	NA	15	TRBJ2-7	few	TRBV2
CATSRDGSSGYGYTF	NA	15	TRBJ1-2	NA	TRBV15
CASVKGTSGVLQETQYF	TRBD2	17	TRBJ2-5	NA	TRBV18
CASIIRDGGNSPLHF	NA	15	TRBJ1-6	few	TRBV19
CASSLLGGHSSYEQYF	TRBD1	16	TRBJ2-7	NA	TRBV4-2
CASSQIAGDYEQYF	NA	14	TRBJ2-7	NA	TRBV4-1
CASSQQGANGYTF	TRBD1	13	TRBJ1-2	medium-sized	TRBV27
CASSISEGFTEAFF	NA	14	TRBJ1-1	many	TRBV19
CASMPVVAGGRTDTQYF	TRBD2	17	TRBJ2-3	NA	TRBV19
CASSLETENEQFF	NA	13	TRBJ2-1	NA	TRBV5-6
CASSLDLPDGTNEKLFF	NA	17	TRBJ1-4	once	TRBV5-6
CASSGRGSNEKLFF	NA	14	TRBJ1-4	few	TRBV4-2
CASSRGGHEAFF	NA	12	TRBJ1-1	NA	TRBV19
CASNDRGGNEQFF	TRBD1	13	TRBJ2-1	NA	TRBV2
CASRTGGSGYTF	TRBD1	12	TRBJ1-2	NA	TRBV27
CASSPRGNTEAFF	NA	13	TRBJ1-1	few	TRBV18
CATRTGNQPQHF	TRBD1	12	TRBJ1-5	NA	TRBV2
CASSIIRGRMNTEAFF	TRBD1	16	TRBJ1-1	NA	TRBV28
CAWSVSSLGSQPQHF	NA	15	TRBJ1-5	NA	TRBV30
CAWRRQGAKTEAFF	TRBD1	14	TRBJ1-1	NA	TRBV30
CAISESVPGLLAKNIQYF	NA	18	TRBJ2-4	few	TRBV10-3
CASSVGIAGVGDTQYF	TRBD2	16	TRBJ2-3	NA	TRBV9
CASSERGGPYEQYF	NA	14	TRBJ2-7	once	TRBV2
CASSEILRQGNNSPLHF	TRBD1	17	TRBJ1-6	NA	TRBV10-2
CASSYRTGNTEAFF	NA	14	TRBJ1-1	NA	TRBV5-1
CASSEWDSNYGYTF	TRBD1	14	TRBJ1-2	NA	TRBV25-1
CASSISEWTSNEQFF	NA	15	TRBJ2-1	once	TRBV19
CSAKEETQYF	NA	10	TRBJ2-5	NA	TRBV29-1
CASSSGLAGGQNTQYF	TRBD2	16	TRBJ2-3	NA	TRBV9